These 25 T cell receptor beta chains came from one sample sequenced in a study of T cells in Graves' hyperthyroidism and ophthalmopathy. Authors of the study amplified TCR beta CDR3 regions from RNA transcripts. The HTBI primer set was used in a first-round RT-PCR of the TCR CDR3. Using its own MiXCR run on the multiplex PCR reads, TCRdb lists one record per CDR3 protein. The sample shows approximately 740,000 distinct CDR3 sequences, about 15% of them seen only once. The specimen was blood. Receptors originate from a woman younger than 30 with Graves' hyperthyroidism.

Many counts were recorded for this clonotype. The V and J genes are TRBV7-9 and TRBJ2-1; 7 bases are a match to TRBD1. Germline V gene lookup returns CDR1 SEHNR and CDR2 FQNEAQ (reference sequence). CDR3 length: 15 amino acids. V gave up 3 bases and J gave up 2 bases; unmatched junction bases: 4. CDR3 sequence: CASSFRGGPYNEQFF. The CDR3 DNA reads as TGTGCCAGCAGCTTTAGAGGGGGCCCCTACAATGAGCAGTTCTTC.

This clonotype came up many times. The rearrangement uses TRBV20-1 and TRBJ2-1, with 7 nucleotides matching TRBD1. Germline V gene data show CDR1 as DFQATT and CDR2 as SNEGSKA (reference sequence). This CDR3 is built from 15 residues. V lost 4 bases to trimming and J lost 8 bases; unmatched junction nucleotides: 14. The DNA for the CDR3 is TGCAGTGCTACAGCTAGGGGGCCTGAACATTATGAGCAGTTCTTC. This encodes CSATARGPEHYEQFF.

The chain employs TRBV6-1 and TRBJ2-3; D is unclear. This CDR3 has 13 residues. V was pared by 4 bases and J by 2 bases, with 7 bases between. Germline V gene lookup returns CDR1 MNHNS and CDR2 SASEGT. CDR3 nucleotide sequence: TGTGCCAGCAGTGTGGACCCCACAGATACGCAGTATTTT. Translating gives CASSVDPTDTQYF.

Note on this clonotype: A much larger clone is a single base away; this may be a read error. The chain joins TRBV9 to TRBJ1-3, with D perhaps matching TRBD1 (5 bases). Looked up from germline, CDR1 is SGDLS and CDR2 is YYNGEE. The CDR3 is 15 residues long. As DNA, the CDR3 is TGTGCCAGCAGCGTAGCACTTGGGGCCGGAAACGCCATATATTTT. Amino acid sequence: CASSVALGAGNAIYF.

The table lists this clonotype with a few counts. The rearrangement uses TRBV20-1 and TRBJ2-2; no reliable D call. Germline values: CDR1 DFQATT, CDR2 SNEGSKA (reference sequence). Trimming removed 5 bases at V and 1 base at J, with 5 bases between. The CDR3 runs to 12 residues. In DNA form, the CDR3 reads TGCAGTGCTCCGGGGAACACCGGGGAGCTGTTTTTT. It is translated as CSAPGNTGELFF.

The chain recombines TRBV7-9 with TRBJ2-5; D remains ambiguous. Germline assignment: CDR1 SEHNR and CDR2 FQNEAQ (reference sequence). The V end lost 1 base, the J end lost 4 bases, and 10 bases lay between the germline ends. The CDR3 consists of 14 residues. CDR3 protein: CASSLGTGVETQYF. CDR3 in DNA: TGTGCCAGCAGCTTAGGGACCGGTGTAGAGACCCAGTACTTC.

This clonotype was recorded a few times. The chain carries TRBV4-1 and TRBJ1-1; D gene ambiguous. Germline assignment: CDR1 MGHRA and CDR2 YSYEKL. Trimming cost V 1 base and J 1 base, with 10 bases left between them. This CDR3 is 15 amino acids long. CDR3 coding DNA: TGCGCCAGCAGCCAAGTTTTGGCGACGAACACTGAAGCTTTCTTT. Its protein product is CASSQVLATNTEAFF.

This clonotype was seen at least ten times. The chain carries TRBV20-1 and TRBJ2-1, with D perhaps TRBD2 (6 bases). V lost 1 base and J lost 1, with 11 bases in between. CDR3 length: 15 residues. Germline loops: CDR1 DFQATT, CDR2 SNEGSKA (reference sequence). The CDR3 nucleotides are TGCAGTGCTAGAGGGGGCGGGATATCCTACAATGAGCAGTTCTTC. Amino acid sequence: CSARGGGISYNEQFF.

In this sample, this clonotype turned up many times. J is TRBJ2-3 and V is TRBV20-1, with D possibly matching TRBD1 (6 bases). Trimming shortened V by 6 bases and J by 1 base, and 14 bases separated the two germline ends. The CDR3 has 14 amino acids. Germline V gene data show CDR1 as DFQATT and CDR2 as SNEGSKA (reference sequence). The CDR3 spells CSAPKGEGTDTQYF. DNA of the CDR3: TGCAGTGCCCCCAAGGGGGAAGGCACAGATACGCAGTATTTT.

The chain combines TRBV7-9 with TRBJ2-3; 9 bases are a match to TRBD1. V gave up 5 bases and J gave up 6 bases; unmatched junction bases: 6. This CDR3 is 14 amino acids long. Germline V gene lookup returns CDR1 SEHNR and CDR2 FQNEAQ (reference sequence). The CDR3 loop reads CASSRRDREDTQYF. In DNA form, the CDR3 reads TGTGCCAGCAGCCGCCGGGACAGGGAGGATACGCAGTATTTT.

Ten or more counts support this clonotype. The chain joins TRBV28 to TRBJ1-2; TRBD1 aligns across 7 bases. CDR3 size: 13 residues. With 6 bases clipped from V and 2 bases from J, the junction kept 3 bases outside the gene matches. Germline V gene sequence: CDR1 MDHEN, CDR2 SYDVKM. The CDR3 reads CASRPTGNYGYTF. For the CDR3, the DNA is TGTGCCAGCAGACCGACAGGGAACTATGGCTACACCTTC.

The rearrangement joins TRBV12-3 or TRBV12-4 to TRBJ2-3; D uncertain. The CDR3 consists of 13 residues. V lost 6 bases, J lost 6 bases, and 13 bases lay in between. CDR3 residues: CASSMGAGDTQYF. CDR3 DNA sequence: TGTGCCAGCAGCATGGGCGCCGGGGATACGCAGTATTTT.

This clonotype appeared many times. The chain couples TRBV5-5 to TRBJ2-7, with 7 positions matching TRBD2. With 3 bases clipped from V and 2 bases from J, the junction kept 14 bases outside the gene matches. The germline V gene has CDR1 SGHKS and CDR2 YYEKEE (reference sequence). The CDR3 consists of 17 residues. The CDR3 DNA is TGTGCCAGCAGCTCATCCACATTGCGGGAGACCCCCTACGAGCAGTACTTC. Its translation: CASSSSTLRETPYEQYF.

This clonotype was seen many times. The rearrangement joins TRBV7-2 to TRBJ1-2; D is undetermined. The V end lost 10 bases, the J end lost 4 bases, and 13 bases lay between the germline ends. Germline V CDR1 and CDR2: SGHTA, FQGNSA. CDR3 length: 12 residues. The CDR3 spells CATDPSFYGYTF. DNA for the CDR3: TGTGCCACCGACCCCAGCTTCTATGGCTACACCTTC.

This clonotype was seen a handful of times. This sequence joins TRBV7-9 and TRBJ2-1; D tentatively reads TRBD1 or TRBD2 (5 bases each). Trimming stripped 4 bases from V and 0 bases from J, with 25 bases between. The CDR3 totals 20 residues. CDR1 and CDR2 from the germline V gene are SEHNR and FQNEAQ (reference sequence). CDR3 sequence: CASSSRKRRGPKGSYNEQFF. Here the CDR3 DNA reads TGTGCCAGCAGCTCCCGAAAGCGCCGGGGCCCCAAGGGCTCCTACAATGAGCAGTTCTTC.

About this clonotype itself: A much larger clone lies a single base off, so this may be a read error. The chain employs TRBV2 and TRBJ2-7; TRBD1 is a possible D gene (5 bases). V lost 5 bases to trimming and J lost 2 bases, with 10 bases between them. Germline V gene lookup returns CDR1 SNHLY and CDR2 FYNNEI. The CDR3 totals 13 residues. CDR3: CASSFARAYEQYF. The DNA for the CDR3 is TGTGCCAGCAGTTTCGCCAGGGCCTACGAGCAGTACTTC.

This clonotype was observed at least ten times. V usage is TRBV7-8 and J usage is TRBJ1-1; the D is unclear. V lost 0 bases to trimming and J lost 6 bases, with 8 bases between them. CDR3 length: 13 residues. CDR1 is SGHVS and CDR2 is FQNEAQ in the germline V gene. The CDR3, as DNA: TGTGCCAGCAGCTTAGCGTCGGCAGCTGAAGCTTTCTTT. Translation: CASSLASAAEAFF.

The sample holds many counts of this clonotype. The chain employs TRBV2 and TRBJ1-1, with 7 bases that match TRBD1. This CDR3 region has 13 residues. Germline V lookup: CDR1 SNHLY, CDR2 FYNNEI. The V segment lost 4 bases and the J segment 11 bases; nucleotides outside the gene matches: 10. The CDR3 loop is CASSGRQGVRAFF. CDR3 DNA sequence: TGTGCCAGCAGTGGACGACAGGGAGTAAGGGCTTTCTTT.

This sequence joins TRBV30 and TRBJ1-1; perhaps TRBD1 as D (6 bases). V dropped 3 bases and J dropped 2 bases, with 13 bases sitting between them. The CDR3 is made up of 14 amino acids. The V gene's germline CDR1 is GTSNPN and CDR2 SVGIG (reference sequence). This chain's CDR3 is CAWRKQGLNTEAFF. CDR3 nucleotide sequence: TGTGCCTGGAGAAAACAGGGTCTCAACACTGAAGCTTTCTTT.

This clonotype was recorded many times. This chain links TRBV27 with TRBJ1-2; D possibly corresponds to TRBD1 (5 bases). The CDR3 contains 15 residues. CDR1 and CDR2 (germline): MNHEY, SMNVEV (reference sequence). V was trimmed by 3 bases and J by 0 bases, leaving 11 bases between them. CDR3 sequence: CASSLWQGSNYGYTF. CDR3 sequence (DNA): TGTGCCAGCAGTTTGTGGCAGGGCTCTAACTATGGCTACACCTTC.

This clonotype was observed a few times. The gene calls are TRBV6-9 and TRBJ1-3; D gene uncertain. Germline V lookup: CDR1 MNHGY, CDR2 SVAAGI. V lost 3 bases and J 4 bases, leaving 13 bases between the germline ends. CDR3 length: 15 amino acids. Written as DNA, the CDR3 is TGTGCCAGCAGTTACCGCGACCCCGAGGGAAACACCATATATTTT. It is translated as CASSYRDPEGNTIYF.

As regards this clonotype: The junction departs from the called germline gene at one end, perhaps through a read error. J is TRBJ1-1 and V is TRBV15; the D gene is possibly TRBD1 (6 bases). CDR1 is LNHNV and CDR2 is YYDKDF in the germline V gene (reference sequence). CDR3 length: 15 residues. CDR3 sequence: CATRGGGKGDTEAFF. CDR3 DNA: TGTGCCACCAGAGGAGGGGGGAAAGGGGACACCGAAGCTTTCTTT. Complete variable domain (other parts from reference TRBV15 and TRBJ1-1): DAMVIQNPRYQVTQFGKPVTLSCSQTLNHNVMYWYQQKSSQAPKLLFHYYDKDFNNEADTPDNFQSRRPNTSFCFLDIRSPGLGDTAMYLCATRGGGKGDTEAFFGQGTRLTVV.

There are many counts of this clonotype. This chain uses TRBV5-1 with TRBJ1-1, with a weak D call TRBD1 (6 bases). Germline CDR1 SGHRS, CDR2 YFSETQ. The CDR3 consists of 16 residues. V was cut by 0 bases and J by 4 bases, with 16 bases left in between. The chain's CDR3 is CASSLVGFGGSTEAFF. CDR3 DNA sequence: TGCGCCAGCAGCTTGGTGGGTTTTGGGGGCTCCACTGAAGCTTTCTTT.

This chain connects TRBV5-4 to TRBJ1-1; 8 nucleotides agree with TRBD1. Germline V CDR1 and CDR2: SGHNT, YYREEE (reference sequence). V was pared by 2 bases and J by 4 bases, with 10 bases of the junction left unmatched. The CDR3 runs 16 residues. The CDR3 nucleotides read TGTGCCAGCAGCTTCCCGACAGGGGAGGTGGGCACTGAAGCTTTCTTT. As protein: CASSFPTGEVGTEAFF.

At least ten counts were recorded for this clonotype. The chain combines TRBV28 with TRBJ2-1; 8 nucleotides align to TRBD1. With V trimmed by 4 bases and J by 8 bases, 4 bases remained unmatched. This CDR3 is built from 13 residues. Germline V gives CDR1 MDHEN, CDR2 SYDVKM. The DNA for the CDR3 is TGTGCCAGCAGTTCTCAGGGGGCGGATGAGCAGTTCTTC. Encoded protein: CASSSQGADEQFF.